The clone carrying this T cell receptor (beta chain) was recorded once. Its cognate antigen is unknown. Losses at the gene ends were 2 bases for V and 0 bases for J; bases not matched to a gene: 10. Germline V gene sequence: CDR1 SGHVT, CDR2 SQSDAQ. The CDR3 length is 18 residues. This specimen belongs to a study of T cell responses to AZD1222 COVID-19 vaccine. Sequencing used immunoSEQ multiplex PCR; TCRdb keeps in-frame clones, though not all of them. The sample lists about 150,000 clones; about 86% were seen once. Study-wide findings and caveats: Seropositive AZD1222 recipients at baseline numbered only five to seven. In the spike-specific TCR repertoire, nearly half reportedly target unmutated variant regions. Increased Spike-specific TCR breadth and depth were observed after two AZD1222 doses.

Source: peripheral blood, taken on day 0 of MenACWY control vaccination. The genes are TRBV7-4 and TRBJ2-1, with 7 bases aligning to TRBD2. This TCR was recovered from an adult in good health. For the CDR3, the DNA is TGTGCCAGCAGCTTAAGAGGAGCGGGGTGGAGCTCCTACAATGAGCAGTTCTTC. Its translation: CASSLRGAGWSSYNEQFF.